The 2 T cell receptor beta chains below all came from one sample that was sequenced in a study of OX40 agonist ivuxolimab in advanced cancers. The protocol used for the library was the immunoSEQ multiplex PCR assay. In its TCRdb copy, this immuneACCESS table keeps in-frame sequences only and misses some clones. Where compared with another copy, unresolved V genes explain less than half of these, and the others have no known cause. The sample table shows some 48,000 clones, and about 81% are seen once. The ten largest clones take up more than 5.5% of the sample. The source material was CD4+ or CD8+ T cells sorted from blood, sampled in a trial of the OX40 agonist ivuxolimab. The receptors stem from an adult with an advanced solid tumor such as melanoma, head and neck, liver or kidney cancer.

This chain uses TRBV30 with TRBJ1-1; 11 bases are shared with TRBD1. CDR1 is GTSNPN and CDR2 is SVGIG in the germline V gene (reference sequence). The CDR3 has 14 amino acids. With 5 bases clipped from V and 4 bases from J, the junction kept 6 bases outside the gene matches. CDR3 residues: CAWEGTGGGTEAFF. In DNA form, the CDR3 reads TGTGCCTGGGAGGGGACAGGGGGAGGCACTGAAGCTTTCTTT.

The chain uses TRBV11-2 and TRBJ2-3; TRBD1 agrees at 9 bases. CDR3 size: 14 residues. The germline CDR1 and CDR2 sequences are SGHAT and FQNNGV. Losses at the gene ends were 8 bases for V and 0 bases for J; bases not matched to a gene: 3. This CDR3 reads CASWDRASTDTQYF. The CDR3 DNA sequence: TGTGCCAGCTGGGACAGGGCGAGCACAGATACGCAGTATTTT.